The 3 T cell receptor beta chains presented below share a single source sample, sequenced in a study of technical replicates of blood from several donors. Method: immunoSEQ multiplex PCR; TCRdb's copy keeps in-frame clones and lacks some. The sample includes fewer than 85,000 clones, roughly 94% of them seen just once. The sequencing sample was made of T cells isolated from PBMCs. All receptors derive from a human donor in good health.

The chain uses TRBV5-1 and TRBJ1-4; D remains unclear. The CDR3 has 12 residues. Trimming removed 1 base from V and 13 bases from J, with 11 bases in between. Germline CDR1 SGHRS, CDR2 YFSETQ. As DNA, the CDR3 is TGCGCCAGCAGCTTGAAGGGAGAGGGACTGTTTTTT. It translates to CASSLKGEGLFF.

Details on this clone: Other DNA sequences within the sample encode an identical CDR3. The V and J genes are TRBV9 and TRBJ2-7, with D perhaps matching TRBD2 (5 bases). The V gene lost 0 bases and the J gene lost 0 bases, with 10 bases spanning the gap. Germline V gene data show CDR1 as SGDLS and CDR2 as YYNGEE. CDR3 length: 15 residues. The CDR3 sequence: CASSVGTGSSYEQYF. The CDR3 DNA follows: TGTGCCAGCAGCGTAGGAACGGGGAGCTCCTACGAGCAGTACTTC.

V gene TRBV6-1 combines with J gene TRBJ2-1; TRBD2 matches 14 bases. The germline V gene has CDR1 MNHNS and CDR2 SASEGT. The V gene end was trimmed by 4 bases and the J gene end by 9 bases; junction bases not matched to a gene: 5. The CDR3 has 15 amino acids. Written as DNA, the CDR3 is TGTGCCAGCAGTGGAGGGACTAGCGGGAGTCTTGAGCAGTTCTTC. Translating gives CASSGGTSGSLEQFF.